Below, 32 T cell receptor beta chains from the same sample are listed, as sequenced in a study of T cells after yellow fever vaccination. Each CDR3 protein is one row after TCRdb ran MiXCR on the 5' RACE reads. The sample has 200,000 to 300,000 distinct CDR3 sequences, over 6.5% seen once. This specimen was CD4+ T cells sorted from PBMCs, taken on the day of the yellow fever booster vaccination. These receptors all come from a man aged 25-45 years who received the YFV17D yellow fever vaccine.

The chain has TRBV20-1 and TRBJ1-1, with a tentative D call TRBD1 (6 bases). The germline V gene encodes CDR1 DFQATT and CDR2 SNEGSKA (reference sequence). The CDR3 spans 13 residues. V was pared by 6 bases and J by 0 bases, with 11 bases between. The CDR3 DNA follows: TGCAGTGCATCGGACAGTTTGAACACTGAAGCTTTCTTT. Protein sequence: CSASDSLNTEAFF.

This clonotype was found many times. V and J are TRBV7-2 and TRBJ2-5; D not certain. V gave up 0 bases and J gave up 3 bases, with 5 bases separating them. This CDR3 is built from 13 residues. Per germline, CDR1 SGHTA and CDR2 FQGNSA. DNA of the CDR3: TGTGCCAGCAGCTTAGCCCGAGAAGAGACCCAGTACTTC. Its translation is CASSLAREETQYF. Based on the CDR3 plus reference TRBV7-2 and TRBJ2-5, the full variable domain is GAGVSQSPSNKVTEKGKDVELRCDPISGHTALYWYRQSLGQGLEFLIYFQGNSAPDKSGLPSDRFSAERTGGSVSTLTIQRTQQEDSAVYLCASSLAREETQYFGPGTRLLVL.

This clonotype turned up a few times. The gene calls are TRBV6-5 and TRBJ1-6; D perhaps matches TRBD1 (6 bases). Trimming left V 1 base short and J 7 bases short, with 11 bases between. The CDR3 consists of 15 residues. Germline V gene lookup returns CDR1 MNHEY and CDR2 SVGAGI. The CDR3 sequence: CASSYLGGFNSPLHF. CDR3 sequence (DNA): TGTGCCAGCAGTTACTTGGGGGGCTTCAATTCACCCCTCCACTTT.

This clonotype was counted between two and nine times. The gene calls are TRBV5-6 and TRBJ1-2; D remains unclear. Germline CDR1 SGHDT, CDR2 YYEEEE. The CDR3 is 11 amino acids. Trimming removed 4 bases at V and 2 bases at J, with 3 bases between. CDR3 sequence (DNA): TGTGCCAGCAGCAGGAACTATGGCTACACCTTC. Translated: CASSRNYGYTF.

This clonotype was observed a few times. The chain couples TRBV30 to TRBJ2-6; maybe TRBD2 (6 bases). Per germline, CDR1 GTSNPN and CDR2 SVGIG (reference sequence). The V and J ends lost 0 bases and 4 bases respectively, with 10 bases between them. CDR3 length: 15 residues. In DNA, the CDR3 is TGTGCCTGGAGTGTCCCGGCGGGGGGGGCCAACGTCCTGACTTTC. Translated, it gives CAWSVPAGGANVLTF.

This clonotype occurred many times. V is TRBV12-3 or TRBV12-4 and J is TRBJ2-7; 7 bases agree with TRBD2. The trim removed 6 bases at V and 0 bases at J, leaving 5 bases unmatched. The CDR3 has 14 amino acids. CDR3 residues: CASSPRTSSYEQYF. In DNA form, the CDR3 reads TGTGCCAGCAGCCCACGGACTAGCTCCTACGAGCAGTACTTC.

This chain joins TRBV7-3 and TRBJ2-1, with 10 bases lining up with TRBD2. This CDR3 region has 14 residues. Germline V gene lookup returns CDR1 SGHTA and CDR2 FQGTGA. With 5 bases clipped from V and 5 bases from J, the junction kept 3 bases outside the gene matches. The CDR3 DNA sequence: TGTGCCAGCAGCGCCACTAGCGGGAACAATGAGCAGTTCTTC. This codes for CASSATSGNNEQFF.

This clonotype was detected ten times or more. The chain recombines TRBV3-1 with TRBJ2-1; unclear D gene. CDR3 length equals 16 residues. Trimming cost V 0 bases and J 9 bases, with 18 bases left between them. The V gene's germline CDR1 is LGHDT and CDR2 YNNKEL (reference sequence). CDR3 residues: CASSQDQERIGGEQFF. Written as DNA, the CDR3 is TGTGCCAGCAGCCAAGATCAAGAGCGAATTGGCGGTGAGCAGTTCTTC.

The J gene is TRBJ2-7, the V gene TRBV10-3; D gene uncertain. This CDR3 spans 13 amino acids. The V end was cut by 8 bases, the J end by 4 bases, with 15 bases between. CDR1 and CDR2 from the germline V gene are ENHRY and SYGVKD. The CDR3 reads CAIATTKDYEQYF. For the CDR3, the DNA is TGTGCCATCGCGACAACTAAGGATTACGAGCAGTACTTC.

The CDR3 region is CASTLLAGSTDTQYF. The DNA for the CDR3 is TGTGCCAGTACTTTACTAGCGGGGAGCACAGATACGCAGTATTTT. The rearrangement uses TRBV19 and TRBJ2-3; 10 positions match TRBD2. Trimming took 7 bases from V and 0 from J; bases not matched to a gene: 4. The germline CDR1 and CDR2 sequences are LNHDA and SQIVND (reference sequence). The CDR3 extends over 15 amino acids.

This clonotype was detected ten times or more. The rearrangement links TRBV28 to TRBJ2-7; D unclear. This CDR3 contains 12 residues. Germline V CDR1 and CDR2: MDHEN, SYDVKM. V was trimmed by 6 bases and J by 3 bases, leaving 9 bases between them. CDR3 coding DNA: TGTGCCAGCAGCCAGTCGGACTACGAGCAGTACTTC. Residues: CASSQSDYEQYF.

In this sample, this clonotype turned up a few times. The CDR3 bases are TGTGCCAGCAGTTTCGCGGAAATGGGAGAGCAGTACTTC. Its translation: CASSFAEMGEQYF. V gene TRBV27 combines with J gene TRBJ2-7; D not resolved. CDR3 length: 13 amino acids. The germline gives CDR1 MNHEY, CDR2 SMNVEV (reference sequence). V lost 3 bases and J lost 7, with 13 bases in between.

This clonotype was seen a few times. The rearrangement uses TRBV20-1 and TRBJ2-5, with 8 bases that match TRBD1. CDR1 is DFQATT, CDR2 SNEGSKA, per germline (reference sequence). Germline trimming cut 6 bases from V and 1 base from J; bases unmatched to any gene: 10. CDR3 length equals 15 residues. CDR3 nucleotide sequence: TGCAGTGCCAGTGGGGACAGGAGAATCCAAGAGACCCAGTACTTC. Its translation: CSASGDRRIQETQYF.

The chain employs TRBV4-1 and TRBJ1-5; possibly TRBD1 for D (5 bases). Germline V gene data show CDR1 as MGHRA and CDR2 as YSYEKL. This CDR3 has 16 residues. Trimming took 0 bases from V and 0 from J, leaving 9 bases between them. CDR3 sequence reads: CASSQDWGVSNQPQHF. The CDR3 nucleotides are TGCGCCAGCAGCCAAGATTGGGGGGTTAGCAATCAGCCCCAGCATTTT.

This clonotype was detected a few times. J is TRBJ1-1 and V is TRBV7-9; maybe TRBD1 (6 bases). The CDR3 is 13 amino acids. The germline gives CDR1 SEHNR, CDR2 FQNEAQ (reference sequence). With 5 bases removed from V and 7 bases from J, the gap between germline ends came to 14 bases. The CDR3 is CASSDYQGYEAFF. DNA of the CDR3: TGTGCCAGCAGCGATTACCAGGGGTATGAAGCTTTCTTT. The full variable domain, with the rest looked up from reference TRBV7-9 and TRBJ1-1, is DTGVSQNPRHKITKRGQNVTFRCDPISEHNRLYWYRQTLGQGPEFLTYFQNEAQLEKSRLLSDRFSAERPKGSFSTLEIQRTEQGDSAMYLCASSDYQGYEAFFGQGTRLTVV.

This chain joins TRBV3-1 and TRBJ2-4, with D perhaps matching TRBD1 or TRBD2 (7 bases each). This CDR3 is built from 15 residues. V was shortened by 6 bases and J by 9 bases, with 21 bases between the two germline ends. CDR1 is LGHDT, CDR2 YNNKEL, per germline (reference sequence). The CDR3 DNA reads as TGTGCCAGCAGTCCGGAACGACAGGGACTATTCATTCAGTACTTC. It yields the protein CASSPERQGLFIQYF.

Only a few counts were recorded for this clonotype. DNA of the CDR3: TGTGCCAGCAGCCCGCCAGGGCGGGGGTACTCCTACGAGCAGTACTTC. This encodes CASSPPGRGYSYEQYF. The rearrangement joins TRBV11-2 to TRBJ2-7; 7 positions agree with TRBD2. The CDR3 covers 16 residues. The ends lost 5 bases at V and 0 bases at J; junction bases unmatched: 10. Germline CDR1 SGHAT, CDR2 FQNNGV.

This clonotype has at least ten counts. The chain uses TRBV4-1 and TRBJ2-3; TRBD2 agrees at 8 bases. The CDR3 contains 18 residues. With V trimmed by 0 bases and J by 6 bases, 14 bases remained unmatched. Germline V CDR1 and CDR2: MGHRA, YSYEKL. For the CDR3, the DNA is TGCGCCAGCAGCCAAGAAAGAGGGACCGGGACTAGAAAGGATACGCAGTATTTT. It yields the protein CASSQERGTGTRKDTQYF.

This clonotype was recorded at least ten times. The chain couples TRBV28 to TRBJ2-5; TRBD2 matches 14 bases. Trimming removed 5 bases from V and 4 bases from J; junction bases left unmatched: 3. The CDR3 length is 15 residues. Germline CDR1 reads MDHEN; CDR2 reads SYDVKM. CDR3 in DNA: TGTGCCAGCAGTGGGACTAGCGGGAGTAGAGAGACCCAGTACTTC. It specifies CASSGTSGSRETQYF.

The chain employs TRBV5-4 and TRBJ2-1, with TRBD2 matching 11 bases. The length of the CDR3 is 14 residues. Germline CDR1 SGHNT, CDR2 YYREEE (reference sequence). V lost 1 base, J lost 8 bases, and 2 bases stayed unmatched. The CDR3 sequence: CASSLTSGRYEQFF. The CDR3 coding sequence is TGTGCCAGCAGCTTGACTAGCGGGAGATATGAGCAGTTCTTC. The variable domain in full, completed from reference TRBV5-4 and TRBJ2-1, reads ETGVTQSPTHLIKTRGQQVTLRCSSQSGHNTVSWYQQALGQGPQFIFQYYREEENGRGNFPPRFSGLQFPNYSSELNVNALELDDSALYLCASSLTSGRYEQFFGPGTRLTVL.

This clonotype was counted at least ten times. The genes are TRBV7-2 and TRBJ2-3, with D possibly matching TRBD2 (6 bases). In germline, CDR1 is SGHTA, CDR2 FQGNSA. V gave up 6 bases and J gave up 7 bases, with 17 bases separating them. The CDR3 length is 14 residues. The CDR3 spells CASSSGTVPYTQYF. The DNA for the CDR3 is TGTGCCAGCAGTTCCGGGACTGTACCTTATACGCAGTATTTT. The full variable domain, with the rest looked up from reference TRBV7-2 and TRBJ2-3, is GAGVSQSPSNKVTEKGKDVELRCDPISGHTALYWYRQSLGQGLEFLIYFQGNSAPDKSGLPSDRFSAERTGGSVSTLTIQRTQQEDSAVYLCASSSGTVPYTQYFGPGTRLTVL.

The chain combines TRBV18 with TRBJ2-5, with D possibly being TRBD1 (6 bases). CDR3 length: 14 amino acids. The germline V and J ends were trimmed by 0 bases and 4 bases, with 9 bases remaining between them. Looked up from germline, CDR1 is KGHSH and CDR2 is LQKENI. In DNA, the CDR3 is TGTGCCAGCTCACCACCGGGGGCCCCAGAGACCCAGTACTTC. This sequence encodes CASSPPGAPETQYF.

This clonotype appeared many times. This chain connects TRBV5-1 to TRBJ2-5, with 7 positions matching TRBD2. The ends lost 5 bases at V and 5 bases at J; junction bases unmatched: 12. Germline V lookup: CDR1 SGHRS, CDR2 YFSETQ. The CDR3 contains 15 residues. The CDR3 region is CASSWGGPSSETQYF. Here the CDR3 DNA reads TGCGCCAGCAGTTGGGGAGGGCCCTCGAGTGAGACCCAGTACTTC.

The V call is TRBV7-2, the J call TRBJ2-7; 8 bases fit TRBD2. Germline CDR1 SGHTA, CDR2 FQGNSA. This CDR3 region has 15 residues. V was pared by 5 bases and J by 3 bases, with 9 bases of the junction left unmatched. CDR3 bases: TGTGCCAGCAGCCTAGGAGGGCTAGCGGGCTACGAGCAGTACTTC. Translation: CASSLGGLAGYEQYF.

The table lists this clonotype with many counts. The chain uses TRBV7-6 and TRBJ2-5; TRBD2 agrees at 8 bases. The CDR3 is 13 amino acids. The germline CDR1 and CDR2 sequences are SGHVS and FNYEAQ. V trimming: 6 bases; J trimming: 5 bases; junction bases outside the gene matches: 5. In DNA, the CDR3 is TGTGCCAGCAGTTTTGGCGGGAGGGAGACCCAGTACTTC. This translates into CASSFGGRETQYF. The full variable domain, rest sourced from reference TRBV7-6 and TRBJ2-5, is GAGVSQSPRYKVTKRGQDVALRCDPISGHVSLYWYRQALGQGPEFLTYFNYEAQQDKSGLPNDRFSAERPEGSISTLTIQRTEQRDSAMYRCASSFGGRETQYFGPGTRLLVL.

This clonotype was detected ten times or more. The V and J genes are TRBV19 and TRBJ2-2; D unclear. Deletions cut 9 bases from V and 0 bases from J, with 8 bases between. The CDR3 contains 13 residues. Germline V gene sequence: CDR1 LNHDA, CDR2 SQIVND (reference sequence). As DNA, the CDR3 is TGTGCCAGCCGAAACTCGAACACCGGGGAGCTGTTTTTT. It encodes CASRNSNTGELFF.

The CDR3 spells CASSLRVSISGNTIYF. In nucleotides, the CDR3 is TGTGCCAGCAGCTTACGGGTTTCTATTTCTGGAAACACCATATATTTT. V usage is TRBV7-2 and J usage is TRBJ1-3, with unresolved D. The CDR3 spans 16 residues. From germline, CDR1 is SGHTA and CDR2 FQGNSA. Trimming removed 2 bases at V and 1 base at J, with 12 bases between.

The CDR3 loop reads CASRPGLSGQETQYF. CDR3 nucleotide sequence: TGCGCCAGCAGGCCCGGACTAAGCGGCCAAGAGACCCAGTACTTC. The chain joins TRBV5-1 to TRBJ2-5; the D gene is possibly TRBD2 (6 bases). There are 15 residues in the CDR3. Germline values: CDR1 SGHRS, CDR2 YFSETQ. Trimming stripped 5 bases from V and 1 base from J, with 15 bases between.

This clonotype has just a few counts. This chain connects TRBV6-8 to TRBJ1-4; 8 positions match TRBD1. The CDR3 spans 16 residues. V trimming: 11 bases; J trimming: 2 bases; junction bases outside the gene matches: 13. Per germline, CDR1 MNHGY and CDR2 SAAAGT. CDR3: CAQAQARGPTNEKLFF. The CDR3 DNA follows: TGTGCCCAAGCCCAGGCCAGGGGGCCTACTAATGAAAAACTGTTTTTT.

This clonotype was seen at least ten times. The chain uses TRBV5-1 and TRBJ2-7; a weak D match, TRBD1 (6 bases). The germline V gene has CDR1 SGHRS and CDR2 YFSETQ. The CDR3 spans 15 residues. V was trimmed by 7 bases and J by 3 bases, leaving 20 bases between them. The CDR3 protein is CASRAALQGRYEQYF. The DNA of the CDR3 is TGCGCCAGCCGGGCCGCTCTACAGGGACGCTACGAGCAGTACTTC.

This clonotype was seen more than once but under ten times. CDR3 sequence (DNA): TGTGCCAGCAGTTACTCGATCGTCGAAAACACTGAAGCTTTCTTT. It encodes CASSYSIVENTEAFF. This chain uses TRBV6-5 with TRBJ1-1; D ambiguous. The length of the CDR3 is 15 residues. CDR1 MNHEY and CDR2 SVGAGI come from the germline V gene. V lost 0 bases to trimming and J lost 2 bases, with 10 bases between them.

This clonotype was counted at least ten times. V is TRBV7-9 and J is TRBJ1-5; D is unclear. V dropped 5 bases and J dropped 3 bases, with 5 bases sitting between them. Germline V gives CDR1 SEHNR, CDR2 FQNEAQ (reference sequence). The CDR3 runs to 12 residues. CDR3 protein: CASSEDNQPQHF. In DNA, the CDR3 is TGTGCCAGCAGCGAGGACAATCAGCCCCAGCATTTT.